This T cell receptor beta chain originates from a study of STAT5B mutations in CD4+ large granular lymphocyte leukemia. Study conclusions and caveats: 8/27 top patient clones versus 2/35 control clones were TRBV06-family.

The J segment lost 4 bases and the V segment lost 4 bases, leaving 6 bases of the junction unmatched. CDR1 is KGHSH and CDR2 is LQKENI in the germline V gene. The CDR3 is 14 amino acids. About this clone: Antigen unknown.

Assay used: immunoSEQ multiplex PCR; TCRdb lists only in-frame clones, some missing. Here the sample spans more than 30,000 clones, around nine tenths being singletons. This rearrangement joins TRBV18 to TRBJ1-2; 7 nucleotides agree with TRBD1. The clonotype comes from a human donor in good health. The sample comprised CD4+ T cells from blood buffy coats. The CDR3 coding sequence is TGTGCCAGCTCACTATCAGGGGGTGGCTATGGCTACACCTTC. Its protein is CASSLSGGGYGYTF.